This entry lists 5 T cell receptor beta chains sequenced from one sample in a study of technical replicates of blood from a few donors. Here immunoSEQ multiplex PCR was the method, and the copy in TCRdb shows in-frame clones only, minus some. The sample shows around 100,000 clones, roughly 95% of them seen only once. The specimen was T cells isolated from PBMCs. The source of these receptors is a human donor in good health.

This chain links TRBV29-1 with TRBJ1-4, with D perhaps matching TRBD1 (6 bases). In germline, CDR1 is SQVTM, CDR2 ANQGSEA. Between the trimmed V and J ends, which lost 6 bases and 6 bases, there was a span of 17 bases. CDR3 length: 14 amino acids. Here the CDR3 DNA reads TGCAGCGTAGGGACAACAGGTCCGGATGAAAAACTGTTTTTT. It is translated as CSVGTTGPDEKLFF.

This clone was observed once. The chain recombines TRBV7-2 with TRBJ2-3, with a weak D call TRBD1 (6 bases). CDR3 length equals 15 residues. Trimming left V 5 bases short and J 5 bases short, with 17 bases between. Germline values: CDR1 SGHTA, CDR2 FQGNSA. The CDR3 sequence is CASSIRQAGGDTQYF. The DNA for the CDR3 is TGTGCCAGCAGCATTCGACAGGCGGGCGGAGATACGCAGTATTTT. Using reference TRBV7-2 and TRBJ2-3 for the parts outside the CDR3, the full variable domain is GAGVSQSPSNKVTEKGKDVELRCDPISGHTALYWYRQSLGQGLEFLIYFQGNSAPDKSGLPSDRFSAERTGGSVSTLTIQRTQQEDSAVYLCASSIRQAGGDTQYFGPGTRLTVL.

The chain is built from TRBV7-6 and TRBJ2-1, with a possible D match to TRBD1 (6 bases). Germline V CDR1 and CDR2: SGHVS, FNYEAQ. Trimming removed 6 bases at V and 8 bases at J, with 20 bases between. The CDR3 runs 15 residues. The CDR3 DNA follows: TGTGCCAGCAGTGTTAACAGGGTATTAGGGGATGAGCAGTTCTTC. Translation: CASSVNRVLGDEQFF. The entire variable domain, with the rest obtained from reference TRBV7-6 and TRBJ2-1, is as follows: GAGVSQSPRYKVTKRGQDVALRCDPISGHVSLYWYRQALGQGPEFLTYFNYEAQQDKSGLPNDRFSAERPEGSISTLTIQRTEQRDSAMYRCASSVNRVLGDEQFFGPGTRLTVL.

In this sample, this clone turned up once. The rearrangement joins TRBV11-2 to TRBJ1-1; maybe TRBD1 (5 bases). Trimming cost V 5 bases and J 2 bases, with 15 bases left between them. The CDR3 runs to 15 residues. CDR1 and CDR2 from the germline V gene are SGHAT and FQNNGV. CDR3 DNA sequence: TGTGCCAGCAGCCCCCGGGACTACGTTAACACTGAAGCTTTCTTT. Protein: CASSPRDYVNTEAFF.

This clone was observed a single time. J is TRBJ2-7 and V is TRBV4-1, with D possibly being TRBD2 (5 bases). The V end lost 3 bases, the J end lost 3 bases, and 18 bases lay between the germline ends. Germline lookup yields CDR1 MGHRA and CDR2 YSYEKL. The CDR3 contains 16 residues. The CDR3 region is CASSQHFFGRDYEQYF. DNA for the CDR3: TGCGCCAGCAGCCAGCACTTCTTTGGGAGAGACTACGAGCAGTACTTC.